Reported below is one T cell receptor (beta chain). It lacks a known antigen. No clone much larger than this one lies a single base away; base qualities are absent. This entry comes from a study of OX40 agonist ivuxolimab in advanced cancers. Concerning the study at large: Ivuxolimab, which targeted the costimulatory receptor OX40 (CD134), was an agonistic, fully human IgG2 monoclonal antibody. Intravenous ivuxolimab was administered to patients every 2 weeks at six dose levels: 0.01, 0.1, 0.3, 1.5, 3 and 10 mg/kg. Among the roughly 52 dose-escalation patients, about 20 had hepatocellular carcinoma, around 15 melanoma, 9 renal cell carcinoma and 9 head and neck cancer. In the dose-escalation cohort, 82.7% of patients were male, and the mean age was approximately 60 years, with a range of about 20 to 79. Patients were allowed to have had prior anti-PD-1, anti-PD-L1 or anti-CTLA-4 therapy, and around 43% of the dose-escalation patients had been treated with checkpoint inhibitors. Partial responses occurred in three dose-escalation patients: two with cutaneous melanoma and one with hepatocellular carcinoma. Peripheral TCRbeta sequencing aimed to test whether ivuxolimab altered TCR sequence diversity and caused clonal T-cell expansion. The paper covers the monotherapy dose-escalation part of the phase I ivuxolimab trial, which included N of about 50 patients. Broad study findings and their caveats: On average, CD8+ T cells showed more expanded clones than CD4+ T cells after ivuxolimab. Low levels of normalized T-cell clonal expansion were also shown by some nonresponding patients. The antigen specificity of the peripheral T cells that underwent clonal expansion was not determined. At doses of 0.1 to 3.0 mg/kg, clonal expansion of both CD4+ and CD8+ T cells in blood was seen between baseline and week 6. In the 0.1-3.0 mg/kg groups, partial responders were among the patients with the lowest normalized peripheral clonal expansion, particularly in CD8+ T cells.

Patients with a history of autoimmune disease or receiving systemic immunosuppression were excluded from the trial. Peripheral blood for TCR sequencing was collected from all dose cohorts at baseline, on cycle 4 day 1, and on cycle 7 day 1. Samples came from an open-label, multicenter, first-in-human phase I dose-escalation trial of ivuxolimab. Adults with locally advanced or metastatic head and neck squamous cell, hepatocellular, melanoma or renal cell carcinoma were enrolled in the trial. Before TCR sequencing, CD4+ and CD8+ T cells were separately sorted from peripheral blood. Counted from cysteine to phenylalanine, this CDR3 has 14 amino acids. Only the CDR3 part of the read is kept: 42 bases, read in frame from the first base. V is shortened by 6 bases, J by 1 base, and the region joining them spans 12 bases. The germline V gene yields SNHLY for CDR1 and FYNNEI for CDR2. Genomic DNA was isolated from the sorted cells so that the TCRbeta CDR3 region could be sequenced. The immunoSEQ Assay was used to sequence the TCRbeta CDR3 regions. TCRdb stores this immuneACCESS table with in-frame sequences only. Part of the clones is absent; in the studies checked, under half of the shortfall reflects unresolved V genes, and no reason is known for the rest. This sample has 70,000 or so clones in its table, and approximately 90% of those were observed once. The ten largest clones capture 1.3% of the sample.

The starting material was CD4+ or CD8+ T cells sorted from blood, obtained in a trial of the OX40 agonist ivuxolimab. Recombination linked TRBV2 to TRBJ1-1; no D gene call is confident. The source of this sequence is an adult with an advanced solid tumor such as melanoma, head and neck, liver or kidney cancer. The CDR3: CASRLLQSNTEAFF. The DNA is TGTGCCAGCAGGTTACTACAGTCGAACACTGAAGCTTTCTTT.